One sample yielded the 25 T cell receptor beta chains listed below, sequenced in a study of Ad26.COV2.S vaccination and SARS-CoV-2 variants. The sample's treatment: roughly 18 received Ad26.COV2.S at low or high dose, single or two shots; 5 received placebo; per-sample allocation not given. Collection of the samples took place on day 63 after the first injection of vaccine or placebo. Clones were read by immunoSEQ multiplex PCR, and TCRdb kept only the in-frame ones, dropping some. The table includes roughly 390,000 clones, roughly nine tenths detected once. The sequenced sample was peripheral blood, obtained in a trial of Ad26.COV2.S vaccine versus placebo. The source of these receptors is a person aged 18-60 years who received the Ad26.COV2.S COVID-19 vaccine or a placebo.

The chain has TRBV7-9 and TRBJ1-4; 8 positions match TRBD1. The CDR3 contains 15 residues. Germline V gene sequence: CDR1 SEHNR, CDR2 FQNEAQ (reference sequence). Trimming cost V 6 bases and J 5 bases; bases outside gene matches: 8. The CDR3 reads CASRSAGGLNEKLFF. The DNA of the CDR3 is TGTGCCAGCAGATCCGCAGGGGGCCTGAATGAAAAACTGTTTTTT.

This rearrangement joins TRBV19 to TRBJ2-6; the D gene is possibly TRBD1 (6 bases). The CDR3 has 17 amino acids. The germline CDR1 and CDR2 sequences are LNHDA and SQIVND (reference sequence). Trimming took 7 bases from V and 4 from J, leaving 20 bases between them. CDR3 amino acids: CASTTTLGALGANVLTF. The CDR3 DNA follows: TGTGCCAGTACCACCACTTTGGGGGCGTTAGGGGCCAACGTCCTGACTTTC.

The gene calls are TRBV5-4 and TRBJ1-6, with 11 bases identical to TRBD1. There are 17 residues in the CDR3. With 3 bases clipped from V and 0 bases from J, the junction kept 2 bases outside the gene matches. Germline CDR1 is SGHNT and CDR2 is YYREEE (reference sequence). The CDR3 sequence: CASSYGTGGSYNSPLHF. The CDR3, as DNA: TGTGCCAGCAGCTACGGGACAGGGGGCTCCTATAATTCACCCCTCCACTTT.

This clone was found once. CDR3 bases: TGCGCCAGCTCAAGGAGCTCCTACAATGAGCAGTTCTTC. Translation gives CASSRSSYNEQFF. V usage is TRBV10-2 and J usage is TRBJ2-1; D uncertain. The CDR3 loop spans 13 amino acids. Between the trimmed V and J ends, which lost 8 bases and 0 bases, there was a span of 8 bases. CDR1 is WSHSY, CDR2 SAAADI, per germline.

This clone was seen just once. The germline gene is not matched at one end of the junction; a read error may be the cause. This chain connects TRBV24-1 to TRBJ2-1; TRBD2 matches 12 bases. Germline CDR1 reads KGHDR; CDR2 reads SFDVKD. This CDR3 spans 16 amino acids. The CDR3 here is CATSDPSGGAYNEQFF. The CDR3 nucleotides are TGTGCCACCAGTGATCCTAGCGGGGGGGCCTATAATGAGCAGTTCTTC.

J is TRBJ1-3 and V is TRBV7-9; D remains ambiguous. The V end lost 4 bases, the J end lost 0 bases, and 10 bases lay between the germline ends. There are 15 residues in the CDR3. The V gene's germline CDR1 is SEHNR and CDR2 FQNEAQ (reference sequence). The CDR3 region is CASSSRSISGNTIYF. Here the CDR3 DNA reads TGTGCCAGCAGCTCGCGCTCGATCTCTGGAAACACCATATATTTT.

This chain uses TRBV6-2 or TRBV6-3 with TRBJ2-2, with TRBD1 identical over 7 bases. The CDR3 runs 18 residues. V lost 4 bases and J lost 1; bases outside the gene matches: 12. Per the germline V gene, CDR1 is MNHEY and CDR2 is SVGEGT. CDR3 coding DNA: TGTGCCAGCAGTTCCACGCTCCGACAGGGCCTGAACACCGGGGAGCTGTTTTTT. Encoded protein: CASSSTLRQGLNTGELFF.

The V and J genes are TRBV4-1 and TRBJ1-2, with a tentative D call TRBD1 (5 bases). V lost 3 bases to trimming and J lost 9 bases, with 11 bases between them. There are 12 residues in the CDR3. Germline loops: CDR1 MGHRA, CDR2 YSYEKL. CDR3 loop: CASSQDTLSYTF. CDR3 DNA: TGCGCCAGCAGCCAGGACACATTGAGCTACACCTTC.

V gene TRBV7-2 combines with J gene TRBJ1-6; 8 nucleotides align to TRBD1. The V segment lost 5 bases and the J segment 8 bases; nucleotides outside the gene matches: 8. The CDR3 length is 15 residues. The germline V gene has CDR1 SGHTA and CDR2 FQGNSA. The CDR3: CASSLLDRVDSPLHF. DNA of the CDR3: TGTGCCAGCAGCCTCCTGGACAGGGTAGATTCACCCCTCCACTTT.

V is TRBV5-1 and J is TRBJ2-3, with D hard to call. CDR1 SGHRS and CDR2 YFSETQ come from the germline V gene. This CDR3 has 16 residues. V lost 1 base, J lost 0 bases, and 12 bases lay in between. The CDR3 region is CASSLNWVGSTDTQYF. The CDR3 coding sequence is TGCGCCAGCAGCTTGAACTGGGTGGGAAGCACAGATACGCAGTATTTT.

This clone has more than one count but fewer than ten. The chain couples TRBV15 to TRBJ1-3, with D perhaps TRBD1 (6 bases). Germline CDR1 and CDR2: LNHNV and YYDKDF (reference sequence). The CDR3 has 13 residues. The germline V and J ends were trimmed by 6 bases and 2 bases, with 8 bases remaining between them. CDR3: CATSGGPGNTIYF. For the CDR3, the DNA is TGTGCCACCAGTGGGGGGCCTGGAAACACCATATATTTT.

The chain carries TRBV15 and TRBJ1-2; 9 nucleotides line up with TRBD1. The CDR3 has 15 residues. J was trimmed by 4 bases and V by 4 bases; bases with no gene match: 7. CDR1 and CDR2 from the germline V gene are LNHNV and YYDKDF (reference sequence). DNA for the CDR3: TGTGCCACCAGCAAAAGGACAGGGGTGGCCTATGGCTACACCTTC. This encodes CATSKRTGVAYGYTF.

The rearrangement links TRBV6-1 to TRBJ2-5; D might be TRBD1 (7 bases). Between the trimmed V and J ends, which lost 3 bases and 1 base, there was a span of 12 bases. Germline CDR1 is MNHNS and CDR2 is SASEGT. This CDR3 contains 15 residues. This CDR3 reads CASSDLRDSQETQYF. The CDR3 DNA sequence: TGTGCCAGCAGTGATCTGCGGGACAGCCAAGAGACCCAGTACTTC.

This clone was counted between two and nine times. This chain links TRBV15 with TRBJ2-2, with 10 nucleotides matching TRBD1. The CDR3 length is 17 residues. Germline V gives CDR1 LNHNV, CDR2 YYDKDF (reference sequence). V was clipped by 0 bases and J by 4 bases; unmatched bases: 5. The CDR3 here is CATSRDRGTGVTGELFF. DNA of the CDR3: TGTGCCACCAGCAGAGATAGGGGGACAGGGGTCACCGGGGAGCTGTTTTTT.

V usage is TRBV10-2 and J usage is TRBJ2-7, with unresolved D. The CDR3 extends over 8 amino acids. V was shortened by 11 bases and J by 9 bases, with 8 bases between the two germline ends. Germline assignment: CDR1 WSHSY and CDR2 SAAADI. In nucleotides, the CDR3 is TGCGCCTGTCGCCGGCAGTACTTC. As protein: CACRRQYF.

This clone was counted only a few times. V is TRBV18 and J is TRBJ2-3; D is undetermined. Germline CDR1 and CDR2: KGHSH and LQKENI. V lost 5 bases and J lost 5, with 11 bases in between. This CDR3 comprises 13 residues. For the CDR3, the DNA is TGTGCCAGCTCAACTAACGAACTAGATACGCAGTATTTT. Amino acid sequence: CASSTNELDTQYF.

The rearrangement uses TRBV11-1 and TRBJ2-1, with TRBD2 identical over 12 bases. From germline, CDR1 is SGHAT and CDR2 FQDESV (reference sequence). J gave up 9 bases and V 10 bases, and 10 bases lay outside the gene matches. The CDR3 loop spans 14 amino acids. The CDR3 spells CATQLAGGIGEQFF. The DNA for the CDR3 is TGTGCCACCCAACTAGCGGGGGGAATTGGTGAGCAGTTCTTC.

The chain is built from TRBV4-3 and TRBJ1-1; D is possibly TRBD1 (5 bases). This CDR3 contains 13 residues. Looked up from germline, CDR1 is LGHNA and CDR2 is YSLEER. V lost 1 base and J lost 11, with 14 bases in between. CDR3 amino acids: CASSQAIRGPAFF. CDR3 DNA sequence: TGCGCCAGCAGCCAAGCGATAAGGGGTCCGGCTTTCTTT.

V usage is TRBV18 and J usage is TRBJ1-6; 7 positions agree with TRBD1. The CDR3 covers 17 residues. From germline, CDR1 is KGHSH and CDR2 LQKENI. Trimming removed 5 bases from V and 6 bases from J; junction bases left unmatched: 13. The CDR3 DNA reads TGTGCCAGCTCATCCCGGGACAGCTCTACATTTAATTCACCCCTCCACTTT. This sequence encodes CASSSRDSSTFNSPLHF.

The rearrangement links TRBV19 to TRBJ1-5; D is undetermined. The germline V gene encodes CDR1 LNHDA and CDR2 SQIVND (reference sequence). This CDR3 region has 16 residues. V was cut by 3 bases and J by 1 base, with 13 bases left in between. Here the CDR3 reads CASSISTVTSNQPQHF. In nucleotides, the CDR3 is TGTGCCAGTAGTATTTCTACAGTCACGAGCAATCAGCCCCAGCATTTT.

The CDR3 loop reads CASSLDTRGYGYTF. CDR3 bases: TGCGCCAGCAGCTTGGATACCAGGGGCTATGGCTACACCTTC. The chain has TRBV5-1 and TRBJ1-2; possibly TRBD1 for D (6 bases). From germline, CDR1 is SGHRS and CDR2 YFSETQ. The CDR3 sequence is 14 residues long. Trimming took off 0 bases at V and 4 bases at J, with 10 bases between the two ends.

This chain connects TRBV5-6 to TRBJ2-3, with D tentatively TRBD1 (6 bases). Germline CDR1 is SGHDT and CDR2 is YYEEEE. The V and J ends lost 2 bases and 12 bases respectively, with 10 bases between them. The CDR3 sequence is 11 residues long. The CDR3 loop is CASSFGGAQYF. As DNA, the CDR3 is TGTGCCAGCAGCTTTGGGGGCGCCCAGTATTTT. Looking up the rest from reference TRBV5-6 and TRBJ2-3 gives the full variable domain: DAGVTQSPTHLIKTRGQQVTLRCSPKSGHDTVSWYQQALGQGPQFIFQYYEEEERQRGNFPDRFSGHQFPNYSSELNVNALLLGDSALYLCASSFGGAQYFGPGTRLTVL.

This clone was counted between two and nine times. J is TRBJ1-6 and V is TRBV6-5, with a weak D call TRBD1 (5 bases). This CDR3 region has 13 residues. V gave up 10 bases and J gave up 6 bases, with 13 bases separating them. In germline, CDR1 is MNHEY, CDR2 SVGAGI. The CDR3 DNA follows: TGTGCCACGGGGCTGTCCCTTAATTCACCCCTCCACTTT. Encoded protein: CATGLSLNSPLHF.

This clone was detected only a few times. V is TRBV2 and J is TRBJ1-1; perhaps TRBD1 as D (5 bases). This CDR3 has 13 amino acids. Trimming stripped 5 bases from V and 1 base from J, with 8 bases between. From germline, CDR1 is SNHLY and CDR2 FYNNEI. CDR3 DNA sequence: TGTGCCAGCAGTCTCCAGGGGAACACTGAAGCTTTCTTT. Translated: CASSLQGNTEAFF.

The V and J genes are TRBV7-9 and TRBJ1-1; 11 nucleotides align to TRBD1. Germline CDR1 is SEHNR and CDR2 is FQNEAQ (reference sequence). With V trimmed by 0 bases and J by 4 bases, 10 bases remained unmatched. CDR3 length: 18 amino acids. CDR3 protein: CASSLATGTGGLGTEAFF. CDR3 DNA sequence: TGTGCCAGCAGCTTAGCCACCGGGACAGGGGGGCTGGGCACTGAAGCTTTCTTT.